A selection of T cell receptor beta chains follows, all from one sample in a study of blood T cell repertoires in COVID-19. The repertoire was sequenced with immunoSEQ multiplex PCR; TCRdb's copy has only in-frame clones and lacks some. In the table there are 300,000 to 350,000 clones, approximately 84% of which are singletons. Sample: PBMCs or T cells enriched from blood (not recorded which). These receptors came from a woman in her 30s who had recovered from COVID-19. Both conserved end residues are part of each CDR3. D genes are given only for firm matches. Rows give clone size only sometimes, using once, few, many, or a class for an expanded clone.

D,J,length,V,size,CDR3,DNA
-,TRBJ1-2,13,TRBV30,-,CAGTGSGNYGYTF,TGTGCCGGAACAGGGTCGGGCAACTATGGCTACACCTTC
-,TRBJ2-3,14,TRBV28,-,CASSPGTSTDTQYF,TGTGCCAGCAGCCCCGGGACTAGCACAGATACGCAGTATTTT
-,TRBJ2-7,14,TRBV7-2,-,CASSLVSAGSEQYF,TGTGCCAGCAGCTTAGTGAGCGCGGGGTCAGAGCAGTACTTC
-,TRBJ2-7,15,TRBV5-8,-,CASSQARGWIYEQYF,TGTGCCAGCAGTCAAGCCCGGGGGTGGATCTACGAGCAGTACTTC
TRBD2,TRBJ2-5,16,TRBV10-3,-,CAISAQTGGEGGTQYF,TGTGCCATCAGTGCCCAGACTGGCGGGGAGGGTGGGACCCAGTACTTC
-,TRBJ2-6,18,TRBV27,-,CASSLSKQVTPGANVLTF,TGTGCCAGCAGTTTATCGAAGCAGGTGACGCCTGGGGCCAACGTCCTGACTTTC
-,TRBJ1-5,15,TRBV5-1,once,CASSPDGHSNQPQHF,TGCGCCAGCAGTCCGGACGGACATAGCAATCAGCCCCAGCATTTT
-,TRBJ1-2,15,TRBV19,-,CASSISAGDNYGYTF,TGTGCCAGTAGTATAAGCGCAGGGGATAACTATGGCTACACCTTC
-,TRBJ2-4,13,TRBV7-8,once,CASSGRELNIQYF,TGTGCCAGCAGTGGACGGGAGTTGAACATTCAGTACTTC
-,TRBJ1-2,15,TRBV25-1,-,CASSEGKVAGVGYTF,TGTGCCAGCAGTGAAGGGAAGGTGGCAGGGGTTGGCTACACCTTC
-,TRBJ1-1,14,TRBV7-6,-,CASSLGLMNTEAFF,TGTGCCAGCAGCTTAGGACTGATGAACACTGAAGCTTTCTTT
TRBD1,TRBJ1-5,13,TRBV12-3/TRBV12-4,-,CASRDRAYQPQHF,TGTGCCAGCAGGGACAGGGCCTATCAGCCCCAGCATTTT
-,TRBJ2-5,16,TRBV7-9,-,CASSPYSGSLVETQYF,TGTGCCAGCAGCCCCTACAGTGGGAGCTTGGTTGAGACCCAGTACTTC
TRBD1,TRBJ1-5,13,TRBV18,-,CASSPTGDQPQHF,TGTGCCAGCTCACCGACAGGGGATCAGCCCCAGCATTTT
-,TRBJ1-1,12,TRBV5-1,-,CASTITRGEAFF,TGCGCCAGTACCATAACAAGAGGTGAAGCTTTCTTT
-,TRBJ1-2,15,TRBV18,-,CASSPSMTGSYGYTF,TGTGCCAGCTCACCGAGTATGACAGGCTCCTATGGCTACACCTTC
TRBD2,TRBJ2-1,16,TRBV7-9,-,CASRFSWTGGPYEQFF,TGTGCCAGCAGGTTTTCTTGGACGGGGGGGCCATATGAGCAGTTCTTC
-,TRBJ2-2,14,TRBV5-4,-,CASSIRHFTGELFF,TGTGCCAGCAGCATACGACACTTCACCGGGGAGCTGTTTTTT
-,TRBJ1-6,12,TRBV30,-,CALKTGRSPLHF,TGTGCCTTGAAAACAGGGCGTTCACCCCTCCACTTT
-,TRBJ1-2,16,TRBV30,once,CAWRPIATVANYGYTF,TGTGCCTGGAGACCGATAGCTACCGTAGCTAACTATGGCTACACCTTC
-,TRBJ2-5,12,TRBV28,-,CASSPGQETQYF,TGTGCCAGCAGTCCAGGACAAGAGACCCAGTACTTC
-,TRBJ2-2,16,TRBV10-3,-,CAISAEARPNTGELFF,TGTGCCATCAGTGCCGAGGCAAGACCGAACACCGGGGAGCTGTTTTTT
-,TRBJ1-4,14,TRBV29-1,-,CSASPGTLNEKLFF,TGCAGCGCCTCCCCCGGGACTCTTAATGAAAAACTGTTTTTT
TRBD1,TRBJ2-2,17,TRBV4-3,-,CASSQAPVTGVAGELFF,TGCGCCAGCAGCCAAGCCCCCGTGACAGGGGTTGCCGGGGAGCTGTTTTTT
-,TRBJ1-4,15,TRBV19,few,CASSMIGGTNEKLFF,TGTGCCAGTAGTATGATCGGTGGAACTAATGAAAAACTGTTTTTT
-,TRBJ2-5,15,TRBV3-1/TRBV3-2,-,CASSQSRDSPETQYF,TGTGCCAGCAGCCAAAGCCGAGACAGCCCGGAGACCCAGTACTTC
-,TRBJ1-2,17,TRBV5-1,-,CASSLDTHKARGGGYTF,TGCGCCAGCAGCTTGGATACCCACAAAGCCAGGGGAGGGGGCTACACCTTC
-,TRBJ2-7,13,TRBV2,-,CASSDTASYEQYF,TGTGCCAGCAGTGACACAGCTTCCTACGAGCAGTACTTC
-,TRBJ1-1,13,TRBV29-1,-,CSVLATRKTEAFF,TGCAGCGTCCTGGCCACTAGGAAAACTGAAGCTTTCTTT